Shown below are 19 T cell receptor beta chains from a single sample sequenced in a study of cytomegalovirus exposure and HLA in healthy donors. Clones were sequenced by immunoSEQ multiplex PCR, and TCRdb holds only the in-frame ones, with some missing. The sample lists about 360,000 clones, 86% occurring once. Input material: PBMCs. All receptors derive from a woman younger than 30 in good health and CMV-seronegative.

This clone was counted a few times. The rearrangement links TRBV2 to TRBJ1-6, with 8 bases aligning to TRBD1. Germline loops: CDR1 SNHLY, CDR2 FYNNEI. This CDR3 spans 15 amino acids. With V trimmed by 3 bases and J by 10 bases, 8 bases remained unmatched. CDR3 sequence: CASSDRQGQGSPLHF. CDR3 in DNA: TGTGCCAGCAGTGACCGACAGGGGCAGGGATCACCCCTCCACTTT.

For the CDR3, the DNA is TGTGCCAGCAGCTTTCTAGCGGGAAATGAGCAGTTCTTC. Translating it yields CASSFLAGNEQFF. The rearrangement joins TRBV7-3 to TRBJ2-1; 9 nucleotides agree with TRBD2. The CDR3 runs 13 residues. Germline-derived CDR1 and CDR2 are SGHTA and FQGTGA. V lost 3 bases and J lost 7; bases outside the gene matches: 1.

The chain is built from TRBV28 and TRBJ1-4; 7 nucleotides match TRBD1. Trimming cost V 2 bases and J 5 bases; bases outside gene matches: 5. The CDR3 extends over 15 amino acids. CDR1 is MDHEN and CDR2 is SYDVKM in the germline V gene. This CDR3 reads CASSLPTGKNEKLFF. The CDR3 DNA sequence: TGTGCCAGCAGTTTACCGACAGGGAAGAATGAAAAACTGTTTTTT.

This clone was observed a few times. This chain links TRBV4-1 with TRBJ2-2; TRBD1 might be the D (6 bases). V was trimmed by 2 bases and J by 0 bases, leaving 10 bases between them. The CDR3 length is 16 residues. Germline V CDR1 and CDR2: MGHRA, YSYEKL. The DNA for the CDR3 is TGCGCCAGCAGCCAACAGGGGAAACCGAACACCGGGGAGCTGTTTTTT. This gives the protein CASSQQGKPNTGELFF.

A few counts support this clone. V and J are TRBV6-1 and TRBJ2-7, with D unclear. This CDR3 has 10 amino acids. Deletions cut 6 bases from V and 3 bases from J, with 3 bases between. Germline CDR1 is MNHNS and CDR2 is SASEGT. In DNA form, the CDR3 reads TGTGCCAGCAGCAACTACGAGCAGTACTTC. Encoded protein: CASSNYEQYF.

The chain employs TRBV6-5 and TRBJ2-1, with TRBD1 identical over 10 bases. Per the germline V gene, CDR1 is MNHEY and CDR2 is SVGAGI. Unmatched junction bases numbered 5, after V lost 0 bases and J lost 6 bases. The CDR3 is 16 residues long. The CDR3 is CASSYSRQGAINEQFF. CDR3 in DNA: TGTGCCAGCAGTTACTCTCGACAGGGGGCGATCAATGAGCAGTTCTTC.

CDR3 region: CASSPKRLASNNEQFF. As DNA, the CDR3 is TGTGCCAGCAGCCCGAAAAGACTAGCGTCAAACAATGAGCAGTTCTTC. This chain uses TRBV7-2 with TRBJ2-1; 8 positions match TRBD2. This CDR3 is built from 16 residues. CDR1 is SGHTA and CDR2 is FQGNSA in the germline V gene. V shed 5 bases, J shed 5 bases, and the junction held 11 bases outside the gene matches.

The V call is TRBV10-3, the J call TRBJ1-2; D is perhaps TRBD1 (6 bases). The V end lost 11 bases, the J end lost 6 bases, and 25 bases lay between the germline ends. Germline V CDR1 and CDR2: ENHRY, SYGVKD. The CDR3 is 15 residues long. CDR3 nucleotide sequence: TGTGCCCCAACGACCGAGGGGGATCATTACCATGGCTACACCTTC. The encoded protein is CAPTTEGDHYHGYTF.

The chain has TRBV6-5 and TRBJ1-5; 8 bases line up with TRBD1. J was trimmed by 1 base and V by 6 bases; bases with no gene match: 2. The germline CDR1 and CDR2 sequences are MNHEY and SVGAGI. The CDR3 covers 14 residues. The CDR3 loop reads CASRGTGSNQPQHF. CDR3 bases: TGTGCCAGCAGGGGGACAGGAAGCAATCAGCCCCAGCATTTT.

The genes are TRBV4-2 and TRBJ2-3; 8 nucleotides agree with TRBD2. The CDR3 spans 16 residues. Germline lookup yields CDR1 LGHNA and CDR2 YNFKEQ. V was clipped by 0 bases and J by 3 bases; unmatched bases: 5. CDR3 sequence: CASSQDRSSGTDTQYF. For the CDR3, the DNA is TGTGCCAGCAGCCAAGATAGGTCTAGCGGGACAGATACGCAGTATTTT.

CDR3 sequence: CASSRSTSTQTYEQYF. The CDR3 bases are TGTGCCAGCAGCCGAAGTACTAGCACTCAGACCTACGAGCAGTACTTC. J is TRBJ2-7 and V is TRBV5-6, with D perhaps matching TRBD2 (6 bases). The CDR3 is made up of 16 amino acids. The germline V gene encodes CDR1 SGHDT and CDR2 YYEEEE. Trimming removed 4 bases at V and 2 bases at J, with 19 bases between.

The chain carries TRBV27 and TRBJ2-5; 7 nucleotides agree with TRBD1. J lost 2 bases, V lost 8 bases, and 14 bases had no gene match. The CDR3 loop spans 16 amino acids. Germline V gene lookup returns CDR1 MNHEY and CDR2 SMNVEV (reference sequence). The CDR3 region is CASASWTGKSQETQYF. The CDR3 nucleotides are TGTGCCAGCGCCTCGTGGACAGGAAAGTCACAAGAGACCCAGTACTTC.

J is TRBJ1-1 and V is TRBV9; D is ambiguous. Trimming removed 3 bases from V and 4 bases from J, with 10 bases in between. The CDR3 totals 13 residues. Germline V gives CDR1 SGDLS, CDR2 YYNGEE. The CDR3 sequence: CASSALAGTEAFF. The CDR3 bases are TGTGCCAGCAGCGCTCTCGCGGGCACTGAAGCTTTCTTT.

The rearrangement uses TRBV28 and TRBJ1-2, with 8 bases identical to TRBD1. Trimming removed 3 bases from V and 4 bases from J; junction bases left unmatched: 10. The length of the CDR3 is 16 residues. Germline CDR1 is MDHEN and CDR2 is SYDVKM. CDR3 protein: CASSFQGAERSYGYTF. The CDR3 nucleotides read TGTGCCAGCAGTTTCCAGGGGGCTGAAAGAAGCTATGGCTACACCTTC.

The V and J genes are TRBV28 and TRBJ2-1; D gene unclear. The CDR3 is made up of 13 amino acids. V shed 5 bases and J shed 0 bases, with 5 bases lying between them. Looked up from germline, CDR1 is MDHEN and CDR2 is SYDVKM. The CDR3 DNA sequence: TGTGCCAGCAGTCCCAGCTCCTACAATGAGCAGTTCTTC. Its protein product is CASSPSSYNEQFF.

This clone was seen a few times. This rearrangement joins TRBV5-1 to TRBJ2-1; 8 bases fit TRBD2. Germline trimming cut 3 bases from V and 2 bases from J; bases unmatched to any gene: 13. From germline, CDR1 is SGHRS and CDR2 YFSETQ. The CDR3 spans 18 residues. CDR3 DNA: TGCGCCAGCAGCTCAGACTCTAGAGCGGGAGCCCCCTACAATGAGCAGTTCTTC. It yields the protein CASSSDSRAGAPYNEQFF.

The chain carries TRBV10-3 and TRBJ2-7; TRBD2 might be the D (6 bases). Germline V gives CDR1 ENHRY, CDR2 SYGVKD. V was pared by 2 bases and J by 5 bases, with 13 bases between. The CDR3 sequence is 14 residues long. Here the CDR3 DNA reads TGTGCCATCAGTGAGCGGGAGCCGAGGAACGAGCAGTACTTC. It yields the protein CAISEREPRNEQYF.

CDR3 in DNA: TGCGCCAGCAGCAATCGGGGGCAAGAGACCCAGTACTTC. The encoded protein is CASSNRGQETQYF. The gene calls are TRBV5-1 and TRBJ2-5; perhaps TRBD2 as D (6 bases). CDR3 size: 13 residues. Looked up from germline, CDR1 is SGHRS and CDR2 is YFSETQ. The ends were cut back, 4 bases at V and 2 bases at J, with 9 bases in the middle.

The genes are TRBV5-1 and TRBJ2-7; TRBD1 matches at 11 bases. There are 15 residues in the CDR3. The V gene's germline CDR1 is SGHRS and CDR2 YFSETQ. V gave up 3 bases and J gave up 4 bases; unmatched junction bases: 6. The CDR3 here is CASSSRTGGPYEQYF. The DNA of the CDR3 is TGCGCCAGCAGCTCAAGGACAGGGGGCCCATACGAGCAGTACTTC.